The T cell receptor (beta chain) described here comes from a study of blood T cell repertoires in COVID-19 (dated by TCRdb to 2018 to 2021). In terms of the full investigation: Samples covering the acute and convalescent phases of COVID-19 were provided by collaborators in the United States, Italy and Spain. The prospective study material was composed of cDNA or gDNA derived from T cells, B-cell-depleted T cells, or PBMCs. Deeply sampled blood TCRbeta repertoires from subjects exposed to, actively infected with, or recovered from COVID-19 were included in the dataset. The repertoires were released in a freely available public database intended as a resource for research on the immune response to SARS-CoV-2. The samples were drawn from the first 160 participants of the ongoing ImmuneRACE study and from some 1,300 subjects provided by 6 global collaborators. Sample metadata almost always included a de-identified subject ID, COVID-19 status, age in years and sex. Where HLA class I and class II types were available, the types were taken from metadata supplied by the sample provider, not from assay-based typing.

V is pared back by 1 base and J by 3 bases, with 7 bases lying between the germline termini. From a lookup of the germline V gene, CDR1 and CDR2 are SGHRS and YFSETQ. The CDR3 sequence holds 14 residues, the cysteine and phenylalanine included. Only CDR3 DNA remains: 42 bases, in frame from the first base. TCRbeta CDR3 regions were amplified from genomic DNA by means of the immunoSEQ Assay, a bias-controlled multiplex PCR. The paper's data handling went like this. The number of nucleated cells in each sample was estimated by amplification of reference gene primers within the assay. To quantify the absolute abundance of each unique TCRbeta CDR3 rearrangement, sequence reads were collapsed and filtered. Productive Simpson clonality was computed per sample as the square root of Simpson's diversity index over productive rearrangements. The table comes from immuneACCESS by way of TCRdb, which keeps in-frame sequences with V and J called. Part of the clones is missing from these tables; in studies checked, under half for an unresolved V gene and the rest for unknown reasons. The D gene and trimming were derived from the DNA, and the V and J assignments and clone size from that table. In all, the sample holds about 300,000 clones, and 70% to 90% of those were seen once. The ten biggest clones cover over 2% of the sample.

Participants in the prospective study were aged roughly 18 to 90 years, lived in 20 to 25 United States geographic areas, and enrolled through a virtual design. To assign participants to cohorts, the prospective study relied on clinical history that participants themselves reported in a screening survey and a study questionnaire. Recovered participants in ImmuneRACE Cohort 3 were defined as having two consecutive negative NP/OP PCR tests, clearance from a healthcare professional, or resolution of symptoms. In the prospective study, mobile phlebotomists collected whole blood, serum and a nasopharyngeal or oropharyngeal swab from each participant. Prospective study participants could optionally give additional blood draws and questionnaires over an approximately two-month period. Prospective study blood samples were shipped either frozen or at room temperature before DNA extraction. The paper as a whole reports these results and caveats: The amount of clinical and demographic metadata varied by source and participant and was provided uncurated.

With respect to this clone: Its binding antigen is unknown. No base qualities exist here, and no much larger clone lies one base off it.

The sample consisted of PBMCs or T cells enriched from blood (not recorded which). The chain was built from TRBV5-1 and TRBJ2-2, with TRBD1 as a weak D call on 5 bases. This TCR was recovered from a man aged 25-45 years who had recovered from COVID-19. The CDR3 has the sequence CASSLLTDTGELFF. The DNA sequence is TGCGCCAGCAGCTTGTTGACAGACACCGGGGAGCTGTTTTTT.